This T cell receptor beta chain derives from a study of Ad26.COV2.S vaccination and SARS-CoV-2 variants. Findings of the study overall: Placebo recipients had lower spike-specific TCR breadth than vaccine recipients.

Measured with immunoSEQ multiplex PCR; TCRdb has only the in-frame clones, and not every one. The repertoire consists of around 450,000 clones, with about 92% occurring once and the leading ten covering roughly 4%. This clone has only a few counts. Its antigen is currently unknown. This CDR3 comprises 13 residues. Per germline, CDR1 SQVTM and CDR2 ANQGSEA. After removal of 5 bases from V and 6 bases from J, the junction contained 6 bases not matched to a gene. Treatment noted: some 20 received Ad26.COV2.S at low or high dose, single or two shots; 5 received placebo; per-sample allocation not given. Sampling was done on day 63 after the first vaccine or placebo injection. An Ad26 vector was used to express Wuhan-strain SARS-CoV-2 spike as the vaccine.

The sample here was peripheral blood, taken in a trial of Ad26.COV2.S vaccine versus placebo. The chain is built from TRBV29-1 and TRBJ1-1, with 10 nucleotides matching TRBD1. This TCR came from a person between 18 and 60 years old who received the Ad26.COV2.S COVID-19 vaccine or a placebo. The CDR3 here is CSVSADRGAEAFF. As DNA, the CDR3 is TGCAGCGTTAGCGCGGACAGGGGGGCTGAAGCTTTCTTT.